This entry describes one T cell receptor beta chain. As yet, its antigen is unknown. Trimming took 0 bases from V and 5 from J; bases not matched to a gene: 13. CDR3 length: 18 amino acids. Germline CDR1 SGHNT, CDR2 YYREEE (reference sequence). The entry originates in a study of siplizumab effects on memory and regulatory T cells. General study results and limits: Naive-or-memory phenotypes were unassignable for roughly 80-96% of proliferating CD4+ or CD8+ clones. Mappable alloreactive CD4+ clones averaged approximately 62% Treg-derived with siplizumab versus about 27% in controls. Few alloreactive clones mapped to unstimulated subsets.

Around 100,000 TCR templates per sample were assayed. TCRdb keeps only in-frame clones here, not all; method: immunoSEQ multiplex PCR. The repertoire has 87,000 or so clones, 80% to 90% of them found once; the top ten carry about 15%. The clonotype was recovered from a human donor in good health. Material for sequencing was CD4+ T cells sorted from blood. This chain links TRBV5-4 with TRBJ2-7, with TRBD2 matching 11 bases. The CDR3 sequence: CASSLVRVAGGQGNEQYF. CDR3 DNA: TGTGCCAGCAGCTTGGTTAGGGTAGCGGGAGGGCAGGGGAACGAGCAGTACTTC.